This T cell receptor beta chain was profiled in a study of blood T cell repertoires in COVID-19 (dated by TCRdb to the early 2020s). For context, the study as a whole: Samples from collaborators originated in the United States, Italy and Spain and spanned both the acute and convalescent phases of COVID-19. Deeply sampled blood TCRbeta repertoires from subjects exposed to, actively infected with, or recovered from COVID-19 were included in the dataset. HLA class I and class II types, where available, came from metadata supplied by the sample provider rather than from assay-based typing. Nearly every sample came with metadata listing a de-identified subject ID, COVID-19 status, age in years and sex. The material from the prospective study consisted of cDNA or gDNA derived from T cells, B-cell-depleted T cells, or PBMCs. Samples came from the ongoing ImmuneRACE study (first 160 participants) plus 1,254 subjects from 6 global collaborators. A freely available public database, intended as a resource for researchers studying the immune response to SARS-CoV-2, is where the repertoires were released.

The CDR3, from cysteine to phenylalanine, totals 14 residues. The sequence is cut down to CDR3 DNA, 42 bases in frame from base 1. Via the germline V gene (reference sequence), CDR1 is GTSNPN and CDR2 SVGIG. V is trimmed back by 5 bases and J by 6 bases, and the junction contains 7 bases that no gene match accounts for. A remark on this clone: No antigen is known for it. No per-base quality is available; no much larger clone lies one base away.

TCRbeta CDR3 regions were amplified from genomic DNA by means of the immunoSEQ Assay, a bias-controlled multiplex PCR. The study's processing was this. Nucleated cell counts per sample were estimated from amplification of reference gene primers within the assay. To quantify the absolute abundance of each unique TCRbeta CDR3 rearrangement, sequence reads were collapsed and filtered. For each sample, productive Simpson clonality was calculated by taking the square root of Simpson's diversity index across productive rearrangements. Held by TCRdb, this immuneACCESS table contains in-frame sequences only and omits some clones. Under half of the omission traces to an unresolved V gene where checked; the cause of the rest is unknown. Clone size and V and J calls were adopted from that table, with D and trimming inferred from the DNA. Recorded for this sample are 250,000 or so clones; 84% of them occurred a single time. The ten largest account for roughly 4% of the sample.

Beyond this particular receptor, the publication reports: The quantity of clinical and demographic metadata differed by source and by participant and was supplied without curation.

Whole blood was collected in K2EDTA tubes by collaborating institutions according to the institutions' own protocols. For TCRbeta analysis, collaborators shipped samples as frozen whole blood, isolated PBMCs, or DNA extracted from either of those sample types. The chain is assembled from TRBV30 and TRBJ2-2; TRBD1 lines up with 9 middle nucleotides. The source of this sequence is a man between 50 and 59 years old with acute or convalescent COVID-19. Sequenced input: peripheral blood. The encoded CDR3 is CAWGWGQGSGELFF. The bases are TGTGCCTGGGGCTGGGGACAGGGTTCCGGGGAGCTGTTTTTT.